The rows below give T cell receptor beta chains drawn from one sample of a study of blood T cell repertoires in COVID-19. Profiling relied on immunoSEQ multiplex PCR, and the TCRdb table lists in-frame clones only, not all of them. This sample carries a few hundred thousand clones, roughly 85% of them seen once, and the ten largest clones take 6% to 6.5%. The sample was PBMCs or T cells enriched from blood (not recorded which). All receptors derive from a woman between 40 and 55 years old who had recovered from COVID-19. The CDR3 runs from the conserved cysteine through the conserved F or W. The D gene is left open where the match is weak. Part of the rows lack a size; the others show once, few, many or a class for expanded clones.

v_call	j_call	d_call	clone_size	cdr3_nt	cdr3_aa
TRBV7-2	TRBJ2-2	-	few	TGTGCCAGCAGCTTAGCAGGCGGTACCACCGGGGAGCTGTTTTTT	CASSLAGGTTGELFF
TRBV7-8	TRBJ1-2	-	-	TGTGCCAGCAGCCCAGAGGGTAGGGTAGAGAGCTACACCTTC	CASSPEGRVESYTF
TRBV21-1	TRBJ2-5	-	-	TGTGCCAGCAGCATACACTCCGGGACTAGCGGGAGGATGGAGACCCAGTACTTC	CASSIHSGTSGRMETQYF
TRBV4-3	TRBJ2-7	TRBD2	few	TGCGCCAGCAGCCAGGCTAGCGGGAGTGGGGCCTACGAGCAGTACTTC	CASSQASGSGAYEQYF
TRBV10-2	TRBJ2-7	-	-	TGCGCCAGTCACCCTGACAGGATTCTCTACGAGCAGTACTTC	CASHPDRILYEQYF
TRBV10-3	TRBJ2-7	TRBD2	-	TGTGCCATCAGCGGTCTAGCGGGCTCCTACGAGCAGTACTTC	CAISGLAGSYEQYF
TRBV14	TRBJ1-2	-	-	TGTGCCAGCAGCACAATAGGGGTGGATGGCTACACCTTC	CASSTIGVDGYTF
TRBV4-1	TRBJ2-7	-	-	TGCGCCAGCAGCCAAGACAGCGTGACCTACGAGCAGTACTTC	CASSQDSVTYEQYF
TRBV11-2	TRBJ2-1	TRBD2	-	TGTGCCAGCAGCTCGGAGTTCGCGGGAGGAAACAATGAGCAGTTCTTC	CASSSEFAGGNNEQFF
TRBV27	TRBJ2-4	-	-	TGTGCCAGCAGTCCCTTATTTTACGGGGTGTCCAAAAACATTCAGTACTTC	CASSPLFYGVSKNIQYF
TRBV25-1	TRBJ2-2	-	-	TGTGCCAGCAGTGGTATTGGCGGGCGCGACACCGGGGAGCTGTTTTTT	CASSGIGGRDTGELFF
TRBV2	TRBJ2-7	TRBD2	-	TGTGCCAGCACCTGGACTAGCGGGAACCACGAGCAGTACTTC	CASTWTSGNHEQYF
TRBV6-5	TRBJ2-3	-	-	TGTGCCAGCAGTTACTCGGACAGCGTGGGGGCAGATACGCAGTATTTT	CASSYSDSVGADTQYF
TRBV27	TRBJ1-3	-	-	TGTGCCAGCAGTGACAGCTCTGGAAACACCATATATTTT	CASSDSSGNTIYF
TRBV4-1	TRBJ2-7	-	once	TGCGCCAGCAGCCAAGATTTAAGCGTACGGCCTCGGGACGAGCAGTACTTC	CASSQDLSVRPRDEQYF
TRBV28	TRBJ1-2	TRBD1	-	TGTGCCAGCAGACTGACAGGGGCTAGTGGCTACACCTTC	CASRLTGASGYTF
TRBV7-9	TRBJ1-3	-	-	TGTGCCAGCAGCTTAGTTGGGGGGACCATATATTTT	CASSLVGGTIYF
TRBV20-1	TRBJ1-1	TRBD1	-	TGCAGTGCTAGTCCCGGACAGGGGACTGAAGCTTTCTTT	CSASPGQGTEAFF
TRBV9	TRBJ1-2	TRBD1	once	TGTGCCAGCAGCGCGCCCAGAGGGACAGCGAAGGTTTACTATGGCTACACCTTC	CASSAPRGTAKVYYGYTF
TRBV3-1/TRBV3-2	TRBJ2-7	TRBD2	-	TGTGCCAGCAGCCAAGAGGCGGGAGGGCCCGTCGAGCAGTACTTC	CASSQEAGGPVEQYF
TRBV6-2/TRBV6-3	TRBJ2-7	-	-	TGTGCCAGCAGTTACCACTACGAGCAGTACTTC	CASSYHYEQYF
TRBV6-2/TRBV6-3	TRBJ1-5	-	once	TGTGCCAGCAGTTATTCCGGACTGATCAATCAGCCCCAGCATTTT	CASSYSGLINQPQHF
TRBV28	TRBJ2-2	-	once	TGTGCCAGCGAACAGGCGTTTAACACCGGGGAGCTGTTTTTT	CASEQAFNTGELFF
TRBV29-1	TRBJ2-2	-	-	TGCAGCGTTGAAGCTTCGGGTACAGGGACCGGGGAGCTGTTTTTT	CSVEASGTGTGELFF
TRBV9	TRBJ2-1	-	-	TGTGCCAGCAGCGTCCTCGGGTTGTGGGCAGGGGGGAATGAGCAGTTCTTC	CASSVLGLWAGGNEQFF
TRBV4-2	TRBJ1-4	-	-	TGTGCCAGCAGCCAAGATGTCCGGACAGCATTTGCAACTAATGAAAAACTGTTTTTT	CASSQDVRTAFATNEKLFF
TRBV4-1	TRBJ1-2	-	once	TGCGCCAGCAGCCAAGCGAACAGCCGTGGGTATGGCTACACCTTC	CASSQANSRGYGYTF
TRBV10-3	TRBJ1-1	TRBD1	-	TGTGCCATCAGAGGGGCGACGGACAGGCTAGCGAACACTGAAGCTTTCTTT	CAIRGATDRLANTEAFF
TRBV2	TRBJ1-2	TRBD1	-	TGTGCCAGCAGTGAACAGGGGGACTATGGCTACACCTTC	CASSEQGDYGYTF
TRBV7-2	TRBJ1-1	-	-	TGTGCCAGCAGCTTAAGTATTCCGGGAAACACTGAAGCTTTCTTT	CASSLSIPGNTEAFF
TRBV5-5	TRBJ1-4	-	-	TGTGCCAGCAGCTTCGCGGGGGGGACTAATGAAAAACTGTTTTTT	CASSFAGGTNEKLFF
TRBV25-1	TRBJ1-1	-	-	TGTGCCAGCAGTGTGGCAGGGCACACTGAAGCTTTCTTT	CASSVAGHTEAFF
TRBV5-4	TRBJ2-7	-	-	TGTGCCAGCAGCCTCCGGGACACCCCCTACGAGCAGTACTTC	CASSLRDTPYEQYF
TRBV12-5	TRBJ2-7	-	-	TGTGCTAGTGGCCTCGGCTACGAGCAGTACTTC	CASGLGYEQYF
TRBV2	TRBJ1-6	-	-	TGTGCCAGCGCCTTCCTCAGGGAACCGACGAATACTAATTCACCCCTCCACTTT	CASAFLREPTNTNSPLHF
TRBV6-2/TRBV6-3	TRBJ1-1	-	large	TGTGCCAGCAGTTACCAGGGGACGACTGAAGCTTTCTTT	CASSYQGTTEAFF
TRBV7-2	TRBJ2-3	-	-	TGTGCCAGCAGCTTAGTTGTCGCAGGGATCACAGATACGCAGTATTTT	CASSLVVAGITDTQYF
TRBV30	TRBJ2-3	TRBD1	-	TGTGCTTATGACAGGGGGCCCGCAGATACGCAGTATTTT	CAYDRGPADTQYF
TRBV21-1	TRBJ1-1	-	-	-	CASSNFGQGTDLGTEAFF
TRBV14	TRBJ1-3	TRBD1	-	TGTGCCAGCAGCAAAAGGGGACAGGGGGCCAGATCTGGAAACACCATATATTTT	CASSKRGQGARSGNTIYF
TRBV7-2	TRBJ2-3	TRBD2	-	TGTGCCAGCAGCTTGGAAAGCGGGAAAAGCACAGATACGCAGTATTTT	CASSLESGKSTDTQYF
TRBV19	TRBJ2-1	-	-	TGTGCCAGTAGTACCCGGACTGCCAGCTCCTACAATGAGCAGTTCTTC	CASSTRTASSYNEQFF